This T cell receptor (beta chain) was observed in a study of cytomegalovirus exposure and HLA in healthy donors. It was with 60 Vbeta and 13 Jbeta primers that the PCR ran. TCRdb keeps only in-frame clones here, not all; method: immunoSEQ multiplex PCR. The sample yields some 160,000 clones, around 77% seen once. Healthy bone marrow donors made up the donor group. As concerns this clone: Its antigen is not identified.

Study-wide results and caveats: In a later analysis, more than 15,000 TCR beta sequences were associated with HLA alleles at 0.05 false discovery rate.

Unmatched junction bases numbered 8, after V lost 4 bases and J lost 3 bases. The CDR3 is 16 residues long. Germline V gene data show CDR1 as SGHRS and CDR2 as YFSETQ. This receptor was identified in a man between 60 and 75 years old in good health and CMV-seronegative. The rearrangement uses TRBV5-1 and TRBJ2-3; the match to TRBD1 covers 10 bases. Material: PBMCs. CDR3 amino acids: CASSPWTGGRTDTQYF. In nucleotides, the CDR3 is TGCGCCAGCAGCCCCTGGACAGGGGGGAGAACAGATACGCAGTATTTT.